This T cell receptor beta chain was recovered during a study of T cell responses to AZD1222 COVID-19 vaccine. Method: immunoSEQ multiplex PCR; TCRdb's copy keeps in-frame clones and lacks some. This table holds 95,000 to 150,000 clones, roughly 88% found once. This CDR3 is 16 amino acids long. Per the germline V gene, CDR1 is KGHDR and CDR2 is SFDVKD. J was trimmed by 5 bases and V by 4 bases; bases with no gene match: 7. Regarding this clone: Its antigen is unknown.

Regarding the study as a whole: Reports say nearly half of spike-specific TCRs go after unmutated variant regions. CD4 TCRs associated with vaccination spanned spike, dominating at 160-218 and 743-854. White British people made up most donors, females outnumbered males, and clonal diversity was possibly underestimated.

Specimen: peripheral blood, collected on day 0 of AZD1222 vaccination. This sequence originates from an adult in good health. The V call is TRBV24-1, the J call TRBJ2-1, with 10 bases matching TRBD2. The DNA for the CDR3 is TGTGCCACCAGTGACTCAACTAGCGGGGTGCACAATGAGCAGTTCTTC. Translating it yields CATSDSTSGVHNEQFF.